Sequencing of this TCR beta chain was carried out in a study of CD8+CD57+ T cells in acquired aplastic anemia. Patients chosen for sequencing had CD8+CD57+ cells that had expanded, as shown by flow cytometry. Each of the patients presented with severe acquired aplastic anemia. The junction had 9 bases not matched to a gene; V was cut back by 7 bases and J by 7 bases. The germline CDR1 and CDR2 sequences are SQVTM and ANQGSEA. The CDR3 spans 13 residues. In its sample, this clonotype was seen a few times. TCR beta VDJ and CDR3 profiles were obtained from a genomic DNA template. TCRdb re-called the reads with MiXCR, one entry per CDR3 protein. The profile shows about 190,000 distinct CDR3 sequences, 48% of them singletons.

The sequenced sample was sorted CD4+, CD8+, or CD8+CD57+ T cells (not recorded which) from PBMCs. The rearrangement links TRBV29-1 to TRBJ1-5; 8 nucleotides match TRBD1. The TCR originated in a human donor with aplastic anemia. CDR3 sequence: CSALSGGLQPQHF. The CDR3 coding sequence is TGCAGCGCCCTATCAGGGGGCTTGCAGCCCCAGCATTTT.